These 21 T cell receptor beta chains were all obtained from the same sample, sequenced in a study of blood T cells in healthy people across ages. Together with a sample-barcoded 5' primer, a J-beta primer mix was included in a second PCR lasting roughly 7 to 11 cycles. TCRdb independently ran MiXCR on the 5' RACE reads; one entry per CDR3 protein. Found here are fewer than 650,000 distinct CDR3 sequences, about 26% of them singletons; the top ten hold over 3.5%. The sample also formed part of further work on T cells of mothers and their children.

Material: blood. The receptors originated from a boy aged 2 to 10 in good health.

The CDR3 spells CASSPPLAGGRDTQYF. The CDR3 DNA sequence: TGTGCCAGCAGCCCCCCACTAGCGGGGGGGAGGGATACGCAGTATTTT. The chain is built from TRBV5-4 and TRBJ2-3, with 13 nucleotides matching TRBD2. Germline CDR1 and CDR2: SGHNT and YYREEE (reference sequence). Trimming at V came to 4 bases and at J to 6 bases, leaving 8 bases not matched to a gene. The CDR3 sequence is 16 residues long. The whole variable domain, remainder taken from reference TRBV5-4 and TRBJ2-3, is ETGVTQSPTHLIKTRGQQVTLRCSSQSGHNTVSWYQQALGQGPQFIFQYYREEENGRGNFPPRFSGLQFPNYSSELNVNALELDDSALYLCASSPPLAGGRDTQYFGPGTRLTVL.

The chain uses TRBV21-1 and TRBJ2-7; the table's D call of TRBD1 was not tested on the DNA. TRBV21-1 is a listed pseudogene. The CDR3 is 16 residues long. The CDR3 DNA sequence: TGTGCCAGCAGCACCAGACAGGGACAGGGTTTCTACGAGCAGTACTTC. Its translation is CASSTRQGQGFYEQYF.

This clonotype was observed a few times. The rearrangement uses TRBV16 and TRBJ2-2; perhaps TRBD1 as D (5 bases). Per the germline V gene, CDR1 is KGHSY and CDR2 is FQNENV. The germline V and J ends were trimmed by 2 bases and 7 bases, with 11 bases remaining between them. The CDR3 has 14 residues. In nucleotides, the CDR3 is TGTGCCAGCAGCCAAACCACAGGCGGCGGGGAGCTGTTTTTT. It specifies CASSQTTGGGELFF.

A few counts support this clonotype. The chain has TRBV5-1 and TRBJ2-7, with TRBD2 as a possible D gene (5 bases). CDR1 SGHRS and CDR2 YFSETQ come from the germline V gene. Trimming pared 4 bases from V and 3 bases from J, leaving 14 bases between. The CDR3 has 14 residues. The CDR3: CASSLQGRDYEQYF. The CDR3, as DNA: TGCGCCAGCAGCCTCCAAGGACGGGACTACGAGCAGTACTTC.

The V call is TRBV10-3, the J call TRBJ2-3; D may be TRBD2 (5 bases). Trimming stripped 4 bases from V and 2 bases from J, with 7 bases between. Germline V lookup: CDR1 ENHRY, CDR2 SYGVKD. There are 13 residues in the CDR3. CDR3 sequence: CAISGGVTDTQYF. The DNA of the CDR3 is TGTGCCATCAGTGGGGGAGTCACAGATACGCAGTATTTT.

This clonotype has a handful of counts. The J gene is TRBJ1-2, the V gene TRBV20-1; D gene uncertain. The V and J ends lost 3 bases and 4 bases respectively, with 18 bases between them. Germline CDR1 and CDR2: DFQATT and SNEGSKA (reference sequence). The CDR3 spans 15 residues. CDR3 amino acids: CSASAPPGPPYGYTF. Here the CDR3 DNA reads TGCAGTGCTAGTGCACCTCCGGGTCCTCCCTATGGCTACACCTTC.

Here the CDR3 DNA reads TGCGCGGGGAGGGGGACCGGGGAGCTGTTTTTT. Encoded protein: CAGRGTGELFF. The chain recombines TRBV20-1 with TRBJ2-2, with TRBD2 as a possible D gene (7 bases). CDR3 length: 11 amino acids. Germline V gene lookup returns CDR1 DFQATT and CDR2 SNEGSKA (reference sequence).

In its sample, this clonotype was seen once. The genes are TRBV9 and TRBJ1-2; D not certain. V was shortened by 1 base and J by 8 bases, with 9 bases between the two germline ends. CDR1 is SGDLS, CDR2 YYNGEE, per germline. This CDR3 has 12 amino acids. Here the CDR3 DNA reads TGTGCCAGCAGCGTACCGGGTATAGGCTACACCTTC. Amino acids: CASSVPGIGYTF.

The chain couples TRBV20-1 to TRBJ2-7, with 7 bases aligning to TRBD2. Unmatched junction bases numbered 11, after V lost 6 bases and J lost 3 bases. Germline lookup yields CDR1 DFQATT and CDR2 SNEGSKA (reference sequence). The CDR3 is made up of 14 amino acids. This CDR3 reads CSAHRGLADYEQYF. The DNA for the CDR3 is TGCAGTGCCCACCGAGGGCTAGCGGACTACGAGCAGTACTTC.

The chain uses TRBV20-1 and TRBJ1-1; 7 nucleotides agree with TRBD1. The trim removed 1 base at V and 1 base at J, leaving 12 bases unmatched. The CDR3 is made up of 17 amino acids. Per the germline V gene, CDR1 is DFQATT and CDR2 is SNEGSKA (reference sequence). CDR3 region: CSARVFRGNRGNTEAFF. The CDR3 DNA follows: TGCAGTGCTAGAGTATTCAGGGGAAACAGGGGGAACACTGAAGCTTTCTTT.

The J gene is TRBJ2-5, the V gene TRBV10-3; D perhaps matches TRBD1 (6 bases). This CDR3 has 14 residues. The germline V and J ends were trimmed by 3 bases and 2 bases, with 10 bases remaining between them. Germline loops: CDR1 ENHRY, CDR2 SYGVKD. Here the CDR3 DNA reads TGTGCCATCAGTGAAGGAAGGGGGCAAGAGACCCAGTACTTC. This encodes CAISEGRGQETQYF.

The gene calls are TRBV7-9 and TRBJ2-5, with D possibly TRBD1 on 6 matching bases. The DNA end favors TRBJ2-7, so the J call may be wrong. CDR1 is SEHNR, CDR2 FQNEAQ, per germline (reference sequence). This CDR3 is built from 14 residues. CDR3 in amino acids: CASSPRTAYGEQYF. The CDR3 DNA reads as TGTGCCAGCAGCCCGCGGACAGCTTATGGCGAGCAGTACTTC.

The chain uses TRBV10-3 and TRBJ2-6; the D is unclear. V lost 2 bases and J 5 bases, leaving 22 bases between the germline ends. Germline-derived CDR1 and CDR2 are ENHRY and SYGVKD. There are 19 residues in the CDR3. CDR3 DNA: TGTGCCATCAGTGAGCATCAGGCAGGTCAACCCAATCGGGCCAACGTCCTGACTTTC. Its protein is CAISEHQAGQPNRANVLTF.

The V and J genes are TRBV14 and TRBJ2-5; 8 bases are a match to TRBD2. After removal of 0 bases from V and 2 bases from J, the junction contained 8 bases not matched to a gene. Looked up from germline, CDR1 is SGHDN and CDR2 is FVKESK. CDR3 length: 17 amino acids. The chain's CDR3 is CASSQDRGLVRQETQYF. In DNA form, the CDR3 reads TGTGCCAGCAGCCAAGATCGGGGACTAGTTCGTCAAGAGACCCAGTACTTC. The full variable domain, in which reference TRBV14 and TRBJ2-5 provide the parts outside the CDR3, is EAGVTQFPSHSVIEKGQTVTLRCDPISGHDNLYWYRRVMGKEIKFLLHFVKESKQDESGMPNNRFLAERTGGTYSTLKVQPAELEDSGVYFCASSQDRGLVRQETQYFGPGTRLLVL.

The V gene is TRBV12-3 or TRBV12-4, the J gene TRBJ1-1, with a weak D call TRBD1 (5 bases). Trimming stripped 7 bases from V and 11 bases from J, with 20 bases between. The CDR3 runs to 13 residues. CDR3 region: CASTPGRGGRAFF. The CDR3 nucleotides read TGTGCCAGCACCCCGGGGCGGGGAGGGCGGGCTTTCTTT.

There are many counts of this clonotype. This chain joins TRBV5-6 and TRBJ2-7; D not certain. CDR1 is SGHDT and CDR2 is YYEEEE in the germline V gene. Trimming took 4 bases from V and 2 from J, leaving 13 bases between them. The CDR3 runs 14 residues. CDR3 amino acids: CASSGDMGPYEQYF. The CDR3 DNA reads TGTGCCAGCAGCGGCGACATGGGTCCCTACGAGCAGTACTTC.

The rearrangement links TRBV20-1 to TRBJ2-1; 8 nucleotides match TRBD2. The V and J ends lost 2 bases and 10 bases, in that order; junction bases with no gene match: 13. The V gene's germline CDR1 is DFQATT and CDR2 SNEGSKA (reference sequence). This CDR3 comprises 15 residues. The CDR3 sequence: CSARLRGLEGGEQFF. DNA of the CDR3: TGCAGTGCTAGATTAAGGGGACTAGAAGGTGGCGAGCAGTTCTTC.

V usage is TRBV12-3 or TRBV12-4 and J usage is TRBJ2-1; 14 bases are a match to TRBD2. Judging by the DNA end, TRBJ2-7 fits better; the J call may be wrong. The CDR3 loop spans 14 amino acids. CDR3 bases: TGTGCCAGCCAGCCCGGGACTAGCGGGAGCGAGCAGTACTTC. Residues: CASQPGTSGSEQYF.

This clonotype was detected ten times or more. The chain has TRBV5-1 and TRBJ1-3; D is undetermined. From germline, CDR1 is SGHRS and CDR2 YFSETQ. Trimming took 0 bases from V and 0 from J, leaving 10 bases between them. The CDR3 covers 16 residues. CDR3 sequence reads: CASSLGFSPSGNTIYF. CDR3 DNA sequence: TGCGCCAGCAGCTTGGGATTCAGTCCCTCTGGAAACACCATATATTTT.

V usage is TRBV12-3 or TRBV12-4 and J usage is TRBJ2-5; 11 bases are shared with TRBD2. J gave up 2 bases and V 0 bases, and 2 bases lay outside the gene matches. This CDR3 has 16 amino acids. CDR3 sequence (DNA): TGTGCCAGCAGTTTAGCTAGCGGGGGGGTTCAAGAGACCCAGTACTTC. Translating it yields CASSLASGGVQETQYF.

The chain joins TRBV10-3 to TRBJ2-5; a possible D gene is TRBD1 (5 bases). Trimming took 3 bases from V and 4 from J, leaving 9 bases between them. The CDR3 is 13 residues long. Germline CDR1 and CDR2: ENHRY and SYGVKD. CDR3 amino acids: CAISDRAPETQYF. The CDR3 DNA is TGTGCCATCAGTGACAGGGCCCCAGAGACCCAGTACTTC.